The entry that follows covers one T cell receptor beta chain sequence. The antigen is undetermined. This record comes from a study of naive and memory T cell subsets. Both TRBC1 and TRBC2 were covered by a beta constant-region primer of two equimolar oligonucleotides. Four rounds of PCR amplified the ligated cDNA using nested alpha and beta constant-region primers plus SP2. TCRdb redid the calling of the UMI-ligation and nested PCR reads with MiXCR, one entry per CDR3 protein. The top ten hold around 0.097% of the sample, which has about 150,000 distinct CDR3 sequences, approximately 24% seen once. CDR3 length equals 16 residues. Germline-derived CDR1 and CDR2 are MNHNS and SASEGT. V lost 4 bases and J lost 9, with 22 bases in between. Regarding the study as a whole: Clonotypes are single alpha or beta chains, not paired receptors. Especially in CD8 cells, naive repertoires contained a few larger clonotypes, possibly CD45RA-re-expressing memory cells.

This receptor was obtained from a human donor in good health. Sequenced: naive CD4+ T cells from blood. The chain uses TRBV6-1 and TRBJ2-4; D unresolved. The CDR3 region is CASSALDETVLSIQYF. In nucleotides, the CDR3 is TGTGCCAGCAGTGCGTTGGACGAGACGGTCTTATCCATTCAGTACTTC.